Below are 18 T cell receptor beta chains sequenced from a single sample in a study of blood T cell repertoires in COVID-19. Clones were sequenced by immunoSEQ multiplex PCR, and TCRdb holds only the in-frame ones, with some missing. Among 270,000 or so clones, roughly 90% were seen once, and the ten largest hold about 2.3%. Sequences were obtained from PBMCs or T cells enriched from blood (not recorded which). Receptor source: a woman aged 40-49 years with acute COVID-19.

The sample holds one count of this clone. V and J are TRBV5-6 and TRBJ1-5; D unresolved. Germline-derived CDR1 and CDR2 are SGHDT and YYEEEE. V gave up 2 bases and J gave up 3 bases, with 12 bases separating them. The length of the CDR3 is 15 residues. CDR3 coding DNA: TGTGCCAGCAGCTTCGGAGGAAACTCCAATCAGCCCCAGCATTTT. Encoded protein: CASSFGGNSNQPQHF.

This chain uses TRBV27 with TRBJ1-5; D ambiguous. Trimming stripped 8 bases from V and 6 bases from J, with 11 bases between. The length of the CDR3 is 12 residues. The germline V gene encodes CDR1 MNHEY and CDR2 SMNVEV (reference sequence). The chain's CDR3 is CASGGNGQPQHF. CDR3 nucleotide sequence: TGTGCCAGCGGCGGAAACGGTCAGCCCCAGCATTTT.

The V call is TRBV30, the J call TRBJ2-7; D remains unclear. Trimming removed 4 bases from V and 3 bases from J, with 7 bases in between. The CDR3 extends over 11 amino acids. The V gene's germline CDR1 is GTSNPN and CDR2 SVGIG (reference sequence). The CDR3 loop is CAWTLGYEQYF. The CDR3 DNA follows: TGTGCCTGGACCCTCGGCTACGAGCAGTACTTC. The full variable domain, its missing parts supplied by reference TRBV30 and TRBJ2-7, is SQTIHQWPATLVQPVGSPLSLECTVEGTSNPNLYWYRQAAGRGLQLLFYSVGIGQISSEVPQNLSASRPQDRQFILSSKKLLLSDSGFYLCAWTLGYEQYFGPGTRLTVT.

The rearrangement uses TRBV14 and TRBJ2-1; D uncertain. Trimming shortened V by 4 bases and J by 4 bases, and 5 bases separated the two germline ends. Germline V gene sequence: CDR1 SGHDN, CDR2 FVKESK. The CDR3 extends over 12 amino acids. The chain's CDR3 is CASSLSYNEQFF. Here the CDR3 DNA reads TGTGCCAGCAGCCTTAGTTACAATGAGCAGTTCTTC.

V and J are TRBV5-5 and TRBJ1-6; D unresolved. Germline loops: CDR1 SGHKS, CDR2 YYEKEE (reference sequence). The CDR3 spans 19 residues. Trimming removed 4 bases from V and 0 bases from J, with 20 bases in between. The CDR3 bases are TGTGCCAGCAGCCCCGTCTGGACCCCGGGGAGCTCCTATAATTCACCCCTCCACTTT. Its translation: CASSPVWTPGSSYNSPLHF.

CDR3 sequence reads: CASSWSTGTGSREANVLTF. The CDR3 DNA reads TGCGCCAGCAGCTGGAGCACCGGGACAGGGTCGCGGGAGGCCAACGTCCTGACTTTC. The chain is built from TRBV5-1 and TRBJ2-6; 9 positions match TRBD1. There are 19 residues in the CDR3. The junction had 16 bases not matched to a gene; V was cut back by 3 bases and J by 6 bases. Germline loops: CDR1 SGHRS, CDR2 YFSETQ.

This clone was seen once. The V gene is TRBV7-2, the J gene TRBJ1-2; D gene unclear. Trimming took off 5 bases at V and 5 bases at J, with 9 bases between the two ends. The germline V gene has CDR1 SGHTA and CDR2 FQGNSA. The CDR3 is 12 amino acids. The CDR3 sequence: CASSPNSYGYTF. The CDR3 DNA follows: TGTGCCAGCAGCCCCAACAGTTATGGCTACACCTTC.

CDR3 in amino acids: CASNEQGLGTEAFF. The CDR3 region has the DNA TGTGCCAGCAACGAACAGGGGCTGGGCACTGAAGCTTTCTTT. The rearrangement links TRBV25-1 to TRBJ1-1; 7 bases align to TRBD1. From germline, CDR1 is MGHDK and CDR2 SYGVNS. Trimming at V came to 7 bases and at J to 4 bases, leaving 9 bases not matched to a gene. The CDR3 length is 14 residues.

The CDR3 coding sequence is TGTGCCAGTAGGGCACCCGGGAGGCGAGGAGGCTATGGCTACACCTTC. Translated, it gives CASRAPGRRGGYGYTF. The chain links TRBV19 to TRBJ1-2; D unclear. The germline V gene encodes CDR1 LNHDA and CDR2 SQIVND (reference sequence). Deletions cut 6 bases from V and 4 bases from J, with 21 bases between. This CDR3 contains 16 residues.

This rearrangement joins TRBV27 to TRBJ2-7, with 11 nucleotides matching TRBD2. The CDR3 is 20 amino acids. The junction had 16 bases not matched to a gene; V was cut back by 3 bases and J by 0 bases. Germline V gene data show CDR1 as MNHEY and CDR2 as SMNVEV (reference sequence). The CDR3, as DNA: TGTGCCAGCAGTTTTTTAGGAGGACTAGCGGGCCTTAAGAGCTCCTACGAGCAGTACTTC. This encodes CASSFLGGLAGLKSSYEQYF.

The chain is built from TRBV2 and TRBJ2-2, with D possibly TRBD1 on 6 matching bases. CDR3 size: 14 residues. Germline V CDR1 and CDR2: SNHLY, FYNNEI. The V end lost 11 bases, the J end lost 1 base, and 14 bases lay between the germline ends. CDR3 protein: CAVQAQGNTGELFF. The CDR3, as DNA: TGTGCCGTCCAGGCACAGGGGAACACCGGGGAGCTGTTTTTT. The entire variable domain, with the rest obtained from reference TRBV2 and TRBJ2-2, is as follows: EPEVTQTPSHQVTQMGQEVILRCVPISNHLYFYWYRQILGQKVEFLVSFYNNEISEKSEIFDDQFSVERPDGSNFTLKIRSTKLEDSAMYFCAVQAQGNTGELFFGEGSRLTVL.

This chain uses TRBV3-1 (or the pseudogene TRBV3-2) with TRBJ1-5; D uncertain. The V end lost 0 bases, the J end lost 11 bases, and 5 bases lay between the germline ends. The CDR3 has 11 amino acids. CDR1 and CDR2 from the germline V gene are LGHDT and YNNKEL (reference sequence). CDR3 residues: CASSQDSAQHF. In nucleotides, the CDR3 is TGTGCCAGCAGCCAAGATTCGGCCCAGCATTTT.

A remark on this clone: A read error may produce the germline difference seen at one junction end. The CDR3 here is CASSLSRGTTHEKLFF. CDR3 coding DNA: TGTGCCAGCAGCCTCTCCAGAGGGACTACGCATGAGAAACTGTTTTTT. The gene calls are TRBV7-2 and TRBJ1-4; tentative D call: TRBD1 (5 bases). The CDR3 runs 16 residues. Per the germline V gene, CDR1 is SGHTA and CDR2 is FQGNSA.

The genes are TRBV27 and TRBJ2-3; D possibly corresponds to TRBD2 (7 bases). V lost 7 bases and J 3 bases, leaving 17 bases between the germline ends. Germline CDR1 reads MNHEY; CDR2 reads SMNVEV (reference sequence). The CDR3 is 15 residues long. The CDR3 nucleotides are TGTGCCAGCAAAAAGGGGGGGGCGCGAACAGATACGCAGTATTTT. It translates to CASKKGGARTDTQYF.

This chain connects TRBV19 to TRBJ1-6; D unresolved. This CDR3 is built from 12 residues. The V end lost 7 bases, the J end lost 10 bases, and 11 bases lay between the germline ends. Germline values: CDR1 LNHDA, CDR2 SQIVND (reference sequence). CDR3 nucleotide sequence: TGTGCCAGTAACCCGGAGAGATCACCCCTCCACTTT. Encoded protein: CASNPERSPLHF.

The CDR3 spells CAWNRGGDQPQHF. As DNA, the CDR3 is TGTGCCTGGAACCGAGGGGGCGATCAGCCCCAGCATTTT. The chain uses TRBV30 and TRBJ1-5, with 7 bases identical to TRBD1. Trimming removed 4 bases from V and 5 bases from J; junction bases left unmatched: 5. CDR1 and CDR2 from the germline V gene are GTSNPN and SVGIG (reference sequence). CDR3 length equals 13 residues.

This clone was seen only a few times. The V call is TRBV19, the J call TRBJ1-1; TRBD1 agrees at 7 bases. CDR3 length: 15 amino acids. J lost 2 bases, V lost 6 bases, and 9 bases had no gene match. Germline V gene sequence: CDR1 LNHDA, CDR2 SQIVND (reference sequence). CDR3 DNA: TGTGCCAGTAGCATACAGGGGAGTACAAACACTGAAGCTTTCTTT. It codes for CASSIQGSTNTEAFF. Combining the CDR3 with reference TRBV19 and TRBJ1-1 gives the whole variable domain DGGITQSPKYLFRKEGQNVTLSCEQNLNHDAMYWYRQDPGQGLRLIYYSQIVNDFQKGDIAEGYSVSREKKESFPLTVTSAQKNPTAFYLCASSIQGSTNTEAFFGQGTRLTVV.

V and J are TRBV5-6 and TRBJ1-2; 7 bases align to TRBD1. Germline CDR1 and CDR2: SGHDT and YYEEEE. J lost 4 bases, V lost 4 bases, and 4 bases had no gene match. CDR3 size: 13 residues. The CDR3 bases are TGTGCCAGCAGCCCCACAGGGGTCTATGGCTACACCTTC. Amino acid sequence: CASSPTGVYGYTF.